The 24 T cell receptor beta chains below all came from one sample that was sequenced in a study of a mutant IDH1 vaccine in newly diagnosed glioma. The protocol was immunoSEQ multiplex PCR, while the TCRdb copy is restricted to in-frame clones and leaves out a portion. The sample records around 50,000 clones, just over 85% being singletons. As to time point: baseline, week 1 (first vaccination visit). Documented treatment: pre-vaccination baseline after standard-of-care therapy. This specimen was PBMCs, taken from a glioma patient treated with radiotherapy, temozolomide or both. These receptors were obtained from a man in his forties with glioma.

The chain joins TRBV6-5 to TRBJ1-5; D possibly corresponds to TRBD1 (6 bases). Germline V gene data show CDR1 as MNHEY and CDR2 as SVGAGI. This CDR3 spans 13 amino acids. V was cut by 6 bases and J by 3 bases, with 9 bases left in between. CDR3 bases: TGTGCCAGCAGCGGACAGATCAATCAGCCCCAGCATTTT. It translates to CASSGQINQPQHF.

This clone was picked up one time. The chain combines TRBV5-1 with TRBJ2-7; 9 nucleotides agree with TRBD2. Germline CDR1 SGHRS, CDR2 YFSETQ. This CDR3 has 15 residues. After removal of 3 bases from V and 2 bases from J, the junction contained 6 bases not matched to a gene. The CDR3: CASSSSSGRTYEQYF. The CDR3 nucleotides are TGCGCCAGCAGCTCTAGTAGCGGGAGAACCTACGAGCAGTACTTC.

The rearrangement links TRBV18 to TRBJ2-7; 7 positions agree with TRBD2. With 2 bases clipped from V and 0 bases from J, the junction kept 4 bases outside the gene matches. This CDR3 is 15 amino acids long. CDR1 is KGHSH, CDR2 LQKENI, per germline. CDR3 amino acids: CASSPDTSDSYEQYF. The DNA for the CDR3 is TGTGCCAGCTCACCAGATACTAGCGACTCCTACGAGCAGTACTTC.

The chain is built from TRBV29-1 and TRBJ2-3; possibly TRBD2 for D (5 bases). Trimming removed 3 bases at V and 1 base at J, with 11 bases between. The CDR3 has 14 residues. The germline V gene has CDR1 SQVTM and CDR2 ANQGSEA. This chain's CDR3 is CSVDQRQRTDTQYF. Written as DNA, the CDR3 is TGCAGCGTTGACCAGCGGCAGCGCACAGATACGCAGTATTTT.

V gene TRBV6-5 combines with J gene TRBJ2-7; D unresolved. The V gene lost 0 bases and the J gene lost 6 bases, with 9 bases spanning the gap. CDR3 length: 13 amino acids. Germline V gene sequence: CDR1 MNHEY, CDR2 SVGAGI. The CDR3, as DNA: TGTGCCAGCAGTTACTCGTCCCCCGGCGAGCAGTACTTC. It is translated as CASSYSSPGEQYF.

By proportion, this clone is medium-sized. The chain is built from TRBV7-2 and TRBJ2-5; the match to TRBD2 covers 8 bases. Looked up from germline, CDR1 is SGHTA and CDR2 is FQGNSA. The length of the CDR3 is 13 residues. Unmatched junction bases numbered 7, after V lost 8 bases and J lost 5 bases. This CDR3 reads CASGGRPQETQYF. CDR3 in DNA: TGTGCCAGCGGCGGGAGGCCACAGGAGACCCAGTACTTC.

This chain links TRBV10-3 with TRBJ2-7; D is unclear. The V end was cut by 4 bases, the J end by 2 bases, with 3 bases between. Germline-derived CDR1 and CDR2 are ENHRY and SYGVKD. The CDR3 is made up of 11 amino acids. CDR3 sequence reads: CAISGPYEQYF. Written as DNA, the CDR3 is TGTGCCATCAGTGGGCCCTACGAGCAGTACTTC.

The chain combines TRBV14 with TRBJ2-1; no reliable D call. The CDR3 has 13 residues. V gave up 0 bases and J gave up 8 bases, with 8 bases separating them. CDR1 is SGHDN, CDR2 FVKESK, per germline. This CDR3 is CASSQDWSHEQFF. The CDR3 DNA is TGTGCCAGCAGCCAAGACTGGTCGCATGAGCAGTTCTTC. The variable domain in full, completed from reference TRBV14 and TRBJ2-1, reads EAGVTQFPSHSVIEKGQTVTLRCDPISGHDNLYWYRRVMGKEIKFLLHFVKESKQDESGMPNNRFLAERTGGTYSTLKVQPAELEDSGVYFCASSQDWSHEQFFGPGTRLTVL.

CDR3 amino acids: CASSLPGSYNEQFF. DNA of the CDR3: TGTGCCAGCAGCTTGCCGGGCTCCTACAATGAGCAGTTCTTC. The chain has TRBV7-9 and TRBJ2-1; D call uncertain. The CDR3 covers 14 residues. V was trimmed by 3 bases and J by 0 bases, leaving 6 bases between them. Germline V gene lookup returns CDR1 SEHNR and CDR2 FQNEAQ (reference sequence). Variable domain in full (rest from reference TRBV7-9 and TRBJ2-1): DTGVSQNPRHKITKRGQNVTFRCDPISEHNRLYWYRQTLGQGPEFLTYFQNEAQLEKSRLLSDRFSAERPKGSFSTLEIQRTEQGDSAMYLCASSLPGSYNEQFFGPGTRLTVL.

The chain combines TRBV15 with TRBJ1-4; D is ambiguous. V shed 3 bases and J shed 5 bases, with 10 bases lying between them. The CDR3 has 14 amino acids. Per the germline V gene, CDR1 is LNHNV and CDR2 is YYDKDF (reference sequence). The CDR3 loop reads CATSSRAANEKLFF. CDR3 sequence (DNA): TGTGCCACCAGCAGTCGGGCAGCAAATGAAAAACTGTTTTTT. Together with reference TRBV15 and TRBJ1-4, the CDR3 gives the full variable domain: DAMVIQNPRYQVTQFGKPVTLSCSQTLNHNVMYWYQQKSSQAPKLLFHYYDKDFNNEADTPDNFQSRRPNTSFCFLDIRSPGLGDTAMYLCATSSRAANEKLFFGSGTQLSVL.

The rearrangement uses TRBV5-5 and TRBJ2-7, with 8 bases lining up with TRBD1. The CDR3 length is 15 residues. The junction had 8 bases not matched to a gene; V was cut back by 4 bases and J by 2 bases. CDR1 and CDR2 from the germline V gene are SGHKS and YYEKEE (reference sequence). The CDR3 reads CASSVSRDRPYEQYF. CDR3 nucleotides: TGTGCCAGCAGCGTTAGCCGGGACAGGCCCTACGAGCAGTACTTC.

The genes are TRBV27 and TRBJ2-1, with 9 bases lining up with TRBD1. This CDR3 is built from 14 residues. Germline trimming cut 5 bases from V and 9 bases from J; bases unmatched to any gene: 8. CDR1 and CDR2 (germline): MNHEY, SMNVEV (reference sequence). CDR3 protein: CASSPRDRVAEQFF. CDR3 nucleotide sequence: TGTGCCAGCAGTCCCCGGGACAGGGTAGCTGAGCAGTTCTTC.

The genes are TRBV4-2 and TRBJ1-1, with D uncertain. The V gene's germline CDR1 is LGHNA and CDR2 YNFKEQ. This CDR3 contains 12 residues. Trimming cost V 1 base and J 11 bases, with 11 bases left between them. This chain's CDR3 is CASSQGRTRAFF. Written as DNA, the CDR3 is TGTGCCAGCAGCCAAGGGAGGACCCGGGCTTTCTTT.

This chain connects TRBV18 to TRBJ2-7; a possible D gene is TRBD1 (6 bases). There are 13 residues in the CDR3. Germline V gene sequence: CDR1 KGHSH, CDR2 LQKENI. Trimming took off 6 bases at V and 5 bases at J, with 14 bases between the two ends. The CDR3 loop reads CASSARGVDEQYF. The CDR3 region has the DNA TGTGCCAGCTCCGCCAGGGGAGTTGACGAGCAGTACTTC.

The chain employs TRBV27 and TRBJ2-5, with 7 bases identical to TRBD1. The V gene end was trimmed by 5 bases and the J gene end by 5 bases; junction bases not matched to a gene: 14. The CDR3 is 16 residues long. Germline lookup yields CDR1 MNHEY and CDR2 SMNVEV (reference sequence). In DNA, the CDR3 is TGTGCCAGCAGTAAAGCCGGGACAGAGAGCCGGGAGACCCAGTACTTC. Its translation is CASSKAGTESRETQYF.

This chain connects TRBV4-1 to TRBJ2-6; possible D gene TRBD1, 6 bases. Germline CDR1 MGHRA, CDR2 YSYEKL. Trimming stripped 4 bases from V and 4 bases from J, with 14 bases between. The CDR3 loop spans 16 amino acids. The CDR3, as DNA: TGCGCCAGCAGCCCCGCAGGGGCCCAGGGGGCCAACGTCCTGACTTTC. Protein sequence: CASSPAGAQGANVLTF.

V and J are TRBV18 and TRBJ2-3; D unclear. This CDR3 contains 11 residues. Trimming removed 3 bases at V and 10 bases at J, with 8 bases between. Germline V CDR1 and CDR2: KGHSH, LQKENI. The chain's CDR3 is CASSPGSSQYF. CDR3 in DNA: TGTGCCAGCTCACCGGGTAGTTCGCAGTATTTT.

The V and J genes are TRBV7-2 and TRBJ1-1; TRBD1 is a possible D gene (5 bases). The V end was cut by 4 bases, the J end by 1 base, with 7 bases between. This CDR3 is built from 13 residues. Germline V gene sequence: CDR1 SGHTA, CDR2 FQGNSA. The CDR3 sequence: CASSYDRNTEAFF. The CDR3 nucleotides are TGTGCCAGCAGCTACGACAGGAACACTGAAGCTTTCTTT. The variable domain in full, with the rest retrieved from reference TRBV7-2 and TRBJ1-1, is GAGVSQSPSNKVTEKGKDVELRCDPISGHTALYWYRQSLGQGLEFLIYFQGNSAPDKSGLPSDRFSAERTGGSVSTLTIQRTQQEDSAVYLCASSYDRNTEAFFGQGTRLTVV.

The V and J genes are TRBV5-4 and TRBJ1-2, with D unresolved. The CDR3 has 12 amino acids. Germline CDR1 SGHNT, CDR2 YYREEE (reference sequence). The ends were cut back, 0 bases at V and 13 bases at J, with 13 bases in the middle. For the CDR3, the DNA is TGTGCCAGCAGCTTGGCGCCCTTGTACCCCACCTTC. This translates into CASSLAPLYPTF. Full variable domain (remainder filled in from reference TRBV5-4 and TRBJ1-2): ETGVTQSPTHLIKTRGQQVTLRCSSQSGHNTVSWYQQALGQGPQFIFQYYREEENGRGNFPPRFSGLQFPNYSSELNVNALELDDSALYLCASSLAPLYPTFGSGTRLTVV.

The V and J genes are TRBV11-2 and TRBJ2-4; the D gene is possibly TRBD1 (6 bases). The V gene's germline CDR1 is SGHAT and CDR2 FQNNGV. This CDR3 region has 14 residues. V was pared by 4 bases and J by 9 bases, with 16 bases between. CDR3 sequence reads: CASSSQGGQLIQYF. DNA of the CDR3: TGTGCCAGCAGCTCACAAGGGGGACAACTCATTCAGTACTTC.

The genes are TRBV7-9 and TRBJ2-5, with 7 positions matching TRBD1. Germline trimming cut 6 bases from V and 1 base from J; bases unmatched to any gene: 8. CDR1 and CDR2 from the germline V gene are SEHNR and FQNEAQ (reference sequence). The CDR3 runs 15 residues. The CDR3 here is CASSYSGTAQETQYF. DNA for the CDR3: TGTGCCAGCAGTTACTCCGGGACAGCCCAAGAGACCCAGTACTTC.

The chain employs TRBV27 and TRBJ2-7, with TRBD2 identical over 10 bases. The CDR3 is made up of 14 amino acids. The germline V gene encodes CDR1 MNHEY and CDR2 SMNVEV (reference sequence). V lost 5 bases and J lost 6; bases outside the gene matches: 7. CDR3 sequence: CASSSGGAFSEQYF. DNA for the CDR3: TGTGCCAGCAGTAGCGGGGGGGCCTTCTCCGAGCAGTACTTC.

The V call is TRBV29-1, the J call TRBJ1-2, with D unresolved. Germline values: CDR1 SQVTM, CDR2 ANQGSEA. The CDR3 loop spans 13 amino acids. The V gene lost 5 bases and the J gene lost 0 bases, with 10 bases spanning the gap. CDR3 in DNA: TGCAGCGTTACTCGGCCAGCTAACTATGGCTACACCTTC. Protein sequence: CSVTRPANYGYTF.

The chain combines TRBV6-5 with TRBJ2-1; D may be TRBD2 (6 bases). Trimming stripped 1 base from V and 8 bases from J, with 12 bases between. Germline V gene data show CDR1 as MNHEY and CDR2 as SVGAGI. The CDR3 spans 14 residues. CDR3 in amino acids: CASSYLAEGDEQFF. For the CDR3, the DNA is TGTGCCAGCAGTTACTTAGCGGAAGGGGATGAGCAGTTCTTC.